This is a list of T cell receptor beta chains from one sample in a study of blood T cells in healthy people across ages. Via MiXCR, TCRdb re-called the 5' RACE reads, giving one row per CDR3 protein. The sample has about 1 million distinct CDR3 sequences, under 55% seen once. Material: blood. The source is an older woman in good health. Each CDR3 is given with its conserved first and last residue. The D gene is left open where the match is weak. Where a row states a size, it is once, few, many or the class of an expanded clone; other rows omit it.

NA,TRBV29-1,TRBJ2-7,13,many,TGCAGCGTGGGGGGATCGTCCGGCTACGAGCAGTACTTC,CSVGGSSGYEQYF
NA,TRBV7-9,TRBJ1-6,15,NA,TGTGCCAGCAGCGCCCACCAGGGGAATAATTCACCCCTCCACTTT,CASSAHQGNNSPLHF
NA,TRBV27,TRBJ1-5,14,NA,TGTGCCAGCAGTACTGGACAGTTAAACCAGCCCCAGCATTTT,CASSTGQLNQPQHF
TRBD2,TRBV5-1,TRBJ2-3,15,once,TGCGCCAGCAGCTTGGCTAGCGGGATCTCGGATACGCAGTATTTT,CASSLASGISDTQYF
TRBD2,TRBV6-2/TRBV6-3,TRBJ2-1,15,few,TGTGCCAGCAGTCCCAGCGGGACCTCCTACAATGAGCAGTTCTTC,CASSPSGTSYNEQFF
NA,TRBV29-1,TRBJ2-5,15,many,TGCAGCGTTGGAGGGACCCAAATCGGGCGAGAGACCCAGTACTTC,CSVGGTQIGRETQYF
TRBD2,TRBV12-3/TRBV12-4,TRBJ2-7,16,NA,TGTGCCAGCAGTTGGGGAGGGGCGGCCCCCTACAATGAGCAGTACTTC,CASSWGGAAPYNEQYF
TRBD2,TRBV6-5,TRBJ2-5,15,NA,TGTGCCAGCAGGACTTCCCCAGCGGGAGTAGAGACCCAGTACTTC,CASRTSPAGVETQYF
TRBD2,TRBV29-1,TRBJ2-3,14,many,TGCAGCGTTGTCACTAGCGGACTCACAGATACGCAGTATTTT,CSVVTSGLTDTQYF
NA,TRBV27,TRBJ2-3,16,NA,TGTGCCAGCAAGTGGCAGGGCCTCATACCCACAGATACGCAGTATTTT,CASKWQGLIPTDTQYF
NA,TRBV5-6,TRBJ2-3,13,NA,TGTGCCAGCAGCTCGGACCTCACAGATACGCAGTATTTT,CASSSDLTDTQYF
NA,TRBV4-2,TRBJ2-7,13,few,TGTGCCAGCAGCCAAGATCCCGAGCGGGAGCAGTACTTC,CASSQDPEREQYF
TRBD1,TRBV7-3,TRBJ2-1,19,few,TGTGCCAGCAGCCTTCACCCTACAGGGGGTCGAGGGTCAACAAGTGAGCAGTTCTTC,CASSLHPTGGRGSTSEQFF
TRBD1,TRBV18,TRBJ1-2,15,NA,TGTGCCAGCTCACCAGCAGGGGGATTGCACTATGGCTACACCTTC,CASSPAGGLHYGYTF
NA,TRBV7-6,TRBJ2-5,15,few,TGTGCCAGCAGAGCTTATCCCCAGGTGGAAGAGACCCAGTACTTC,CASRAYPQVEETQYF
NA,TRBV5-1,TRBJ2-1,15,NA,TGCGCCAGCAGCTTGGTAGCTGTCGGGACAAATGAGCAGTTCTTC,CASSLVAVGTNEQFF
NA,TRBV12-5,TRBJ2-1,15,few,TGTGCTAGTGGTTTGGTACTAGGCTCCTACAATGAGCAGTTCTTC,CASGLVLGSYNEQFF
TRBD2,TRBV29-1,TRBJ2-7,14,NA,TGCAGCGTATTCCTAGCGGGAGGTCGCAATGAGCAGTACTTC,CSVFLAGGRNEQYF
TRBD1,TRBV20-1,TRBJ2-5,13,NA,TGCAGTGCACCTTGGACAGGCCGGGAGACCCAGTACTTC,CSAPWTGRETQYF
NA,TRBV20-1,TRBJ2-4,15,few,TGCAGTGCTAGTCGGGCCCAGGGGAACGGAAACATTCAGTACTTC,CSASRAQGNGNIQYF
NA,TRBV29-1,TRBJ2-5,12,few,TGCAGCGTTGAATTTTGGGACGAGACCCAGTACTTC,CSVEFWDETQYF
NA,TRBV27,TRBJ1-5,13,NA,TGTGCCAGCAGTTTATCGGAACATCAGCCCCAGCATTTT,CASSLSEHQPQHF
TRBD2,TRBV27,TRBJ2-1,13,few,TGTGCCAGCAGTCGGACTAGCAGCAATGAGCAGTTCTTC,CASSRTSSNEQFF
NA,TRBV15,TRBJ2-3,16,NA,TGTGCCACCAGCAGAGATAGGGACGGGAGTGCAGATACGCAGTATTTT,CATSRDRDGSADTQYF
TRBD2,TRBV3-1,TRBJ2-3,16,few,TGTGCCAGCAGCCCTAAGGGACTAGCGGTGACAGATACGCAGTATTTT,CASSPKGLAVTDTQYF
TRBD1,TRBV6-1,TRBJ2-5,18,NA,TGTGCCAGTCCGAGGGAAGCCAGGGGGAGTTGGGCGCAAGAGACCCAGTACTTC,CASPREARGSWAQETQYF
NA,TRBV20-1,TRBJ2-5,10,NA,TGCAGTGCTCAAGGGGAGACCCAGTACTTC,CSAQGETQYF
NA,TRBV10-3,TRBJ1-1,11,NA,TGTGCCATCGCGGGGGGTGTTGAAGCTTTCTTT,CAIAGGVEAFF